This T cell receptor beta chain derives from a study of cytomegalovirus exposure and HLA in healthy donors. Study at large: In an early release, HLA-typed donors contributed 75 million to 85 million unique TCR sequences. Study-wide points: It was likely that a cluster of highly shared sequence variants was a sequencing artifact.

The V gene's germline CDR1 is LNHDA and CDR2 SQIVND (reference sequence). V gave up 2 bases and J gave up 6 bases, with 11 bases separating them. The CDR3 is 14 amino acids. Whereas donors were nominally healthy upon sampling, unrecorded immune exposures were probable. PCR employed 60 Vbeta and 13 Jbeta primers. Assay used: immunoSEQ multiplex PCR; TCRdb lists only in-frame clones, some missing. The sample holds some 110,000 clones, around 80% seen once. A remark on this clone: No antigen is known for it.

This clonotype was obtained from a woman between 40 and 55 years old in good health and CMV-seronegative. The chain carries TRBV19 and TRBJ2-4, with D perhaps matching TRBD2 (5 bases). The sample taken for sequencing was PBMCs. The CDR3 nucleotides read TGTGCCAGTAGTATACCGGGGTTGGGAAACATTCAGTACTTC. Translation gives CASSIPGLGNIQYF.